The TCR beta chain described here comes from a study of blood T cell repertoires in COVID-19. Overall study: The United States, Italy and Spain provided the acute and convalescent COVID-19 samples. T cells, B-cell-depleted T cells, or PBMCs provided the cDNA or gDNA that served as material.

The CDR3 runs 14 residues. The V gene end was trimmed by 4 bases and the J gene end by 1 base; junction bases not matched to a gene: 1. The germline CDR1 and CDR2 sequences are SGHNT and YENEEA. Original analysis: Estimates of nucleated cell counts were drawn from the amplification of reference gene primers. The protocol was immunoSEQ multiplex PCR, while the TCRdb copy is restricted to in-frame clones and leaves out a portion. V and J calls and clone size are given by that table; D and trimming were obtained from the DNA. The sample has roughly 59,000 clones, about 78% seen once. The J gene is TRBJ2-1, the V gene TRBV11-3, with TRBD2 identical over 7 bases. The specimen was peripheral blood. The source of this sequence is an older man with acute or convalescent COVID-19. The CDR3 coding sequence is TGTGCCAGCAGCTGGGAGGGGTCCTACAATGAGCAGTTCTTC. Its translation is CASSWEGSYNEQFF.